This TCR beta chain was sequenced during a study of cytomegalovirus exposure and HLA in healthy donors (dated by TCRdb to about 2017). The study in broad terms: An earlier analysis of under 600 of the donors reported 250 to 300 Gb of sequence data and 120 million or so unique TCR beta sequences from some 180 million T cells. Four to six DR-DQ haplotypes were handled as single units for association and clustering, since linkage in the cohort was strong. A later analysis re-analyzed previously published TCR beta repertoires from 600 to 850 donors and added high-resolution HLA genotyping to study TCR occurrence patterns. Of the 300 to 500 genotyped donors, 75% to 85% were placed in the genetic ancestry cluster associated with self-reported Caucasian donors. Along with the roughly 670-subject first cohort, a separate validation cohort of over a hundred different subjects was used. Among approximately 370 genotyped donors of the cohort, an average of about 220,000 unique TCR beta nucleotide sequences was sequenced per donor, of which 15% to 20% were non-productive. An earlier analysis of fewer than 700 of the donors applied high-throughput TCR beta sequencing to assess whether each TCR beta V gene segment acted as functional or pseudogenic. The study profiled the T cell repertoires of 500 to 800 subjects by immunosequencing and related them to cytomegalovirus serostatus. High-throughput TCR immunosequencing, statistical association of individual TCRs with disease status, and machine learning were combined to predict cytomegalovirus infection status. An early release that covered fewer than 800 HLA-typed donors contained around 300 gigabases of sequencing data and 70 million to 100 million unique TCR sequences. Donor age, sex, ethnicity and CMV serostatus were compiled alongside the repertoire data. HLA typing included class I and class II loci at four-digit resolution. Every discovery cohort repertoire had been produced on one sequencing platform. The study aimed to test whether signatures of past pathogen exposure could be identified by cataloging public T cell receptors. A later genetic analysis used genome-wide SNP genotypes for about 55% of the 666 donors, treating that subset as a discovery cohort. Typing coverage differed by locus: A, B, C, DRB1 and DQB1 were typed in roughly 629-640 donors, DQA1 in 522, DPA1 in around 580, and DPB1 in just under 490. Rather than drawing on any new phenotypic data, the later analysis identified candidate immune exposures from TCR beta sequences and the way those sequences occurred across donors.

In total, 500 to 700 healthy bone marrow donors made up the cohort. Cohort members were all nominally healthy when sampled, although unrecorded immune exposures were likely present. The donor tested CMV seronegative and was one of the 352 seronegative cohort members. A peripheral blood sample was provided by each donor, and peripheral blood mononuclear cells were used for TCR beta sequencing. The Qiagen DNeasy Blood Extraction Kit was used to extract genomic DNA from the blood cell samples. The library was produced with the immunoSEQ multiplex PCR assay. The multiplex PCR relied on a mix of 60 forward primers for TCR Vbeta segments and 13 reverse primers for TCR Jbeta segments. Amplification of the CDR3 region of rearranged TCR beta genes was performed with a multiplex PCR assay on genomic DNA. The Illumina HiSeq System was used to sequence the amplified TCR beta libraries as 87-base-pair reads. The source study handled its data this way. In a later analysis, tens of millions of unique TCR beta chains were counted across the 500 to 850 repertoires, and around 11 million of these chains were shared by at least two donors. A nearest-neighbor algorithm error-corrected the raw reads and collapsed the reads into unique sequences, merging closely related sequences to remove PCR and sequencing errors. CDR3 sequences were aligned to IMGT reference sequences to assign V, D and J gene segments. Each retained sequence needed at least a six-nucleotide match to both a V gene segment and a J gene segment. A rearrangement counted as productive if the CDR3 had no stop codons and remained in frame with V and J, and every other rearrangement counted as non-productive. CDR3 was defined by IMGT convention, running from the second conserved V-encoded cysteine to the conserved J-encoded phenylalanine. In an earlier analysis of 587 of the donors, sequences lacking an unambiguous match to a single V gene segment were excluded. In an earlier analysis of some 590 of the donors, a V segment was called functional when productive rearrangements were above 56.7%, and segregating when the standard deviation between donors exceeded 5%. To diagnose cytomegalovirus status from the catalog of TCR beta chain sequences, a statistical classification framework was built. In a later analysis, TCR nucleotide sequences were compared against IMGT/GENE-DB human TR gene sequences so that V and J genes could be assigned. In a later analysis, CDR3 sequences and most-parsimonious VDJ recombination scenarios were assigned using the TCRdist pipeline. A later analysis defined each TCR beta chain by its CDR3 amino acid sequence plus V-gene family, and excluded reads lacking a unique V-gene family. As a way to deal with suspected cross-contamination and a sequencing artifact, a later analysis dropped under 600 nucleotide sequences that were highly shared and had low generation probability. For each public chain, a later analysis derived a clonal expansion index from normalized ranks of inferred template counts within each repertoire. A later analysis computed generation probabilities with a VDJ recombination model fitted to out-of-frame rearrangements, and checked the results against IGoR. In a later analysis, TCR-TCR, TCR-HLA and TCR-CMV co-occurrence was scored with hypergeometric tests, and a repertoire-size bias correction was applied to TCR pairs. To estimate false discovery rates, a later analysis permuted the HLA or CMV assignments 20 times. A later analysis grouped co-occurring TCRs with DBSCAN, adding TCRdist sequence similarity when clustering within HLA-allele-positive subsets. Co-occurrence clustering excluded repertoires with fewer than 30,000 or more than 120,000 public chains, plus five with anomalous nucleotide sharing. Held by TCRdb, this immuneACCESS table contains in-frame sequences only and omits some clones. Under half of the omission traces to an unresolved V gene where checked; the cause of the rest is unknown. Clone size and V and J calls were adopted from that table, with D and trimming inferred from the DNA. In all, the sample holds fewer than 200,000 clones, and about 90% of those were seen once. Approximately 0.23% of the sample lies in the top ten.

Relative to germline, V is 1 base shorter and J is 1 base shorter, with 8 bases between their ends. CDR1 and CDR2 (SEHNR, FQNEAQ) derive from the germline V gene (reference sequence). The CDR3 starts with the cysteine, ends with the phenylalanine, and has 15 residues. The sequence is cut down to CDR3 DNA, 45 bases in frame from base 1. General findings and caveats noted by the study authors: Only TCR beta chains were sequenced in this cohort, and the absence of alpha or paired-chain data limited detectable features. For the cohort, immune exposure information was limited to CMV serostatus. While some public TCRs were present in many individuals, most TCR sequences turned up only very rarely across donors. Roughly uniform sequencing depth across donors was assumed in presence/absence analyses, although this assumption may not hold. In an earlier analysis of fewer than 700 of the donors, most TCR beta V segments appeared in productive rearrangements about 87% or about 30% of the time, broadly matching IMGT annotations. The study listed approximately 160 TCR beta chains as associated with cytomegalovirus. The 87-base-pair reads could not distinguish some IMGT-functional V segments, including TRBV6-2 and TRBV6-3, so those segments were excluded. Because counts were too low, 15 or so rarely observed V segments, including chromosome 9 orphons, were excluded from the earlier analysis of some 540 of the donors. Three of the identified cytomegalovirus-associated TCR beta chains were confirmed in vitro to be specific for cytomegalovirus antigens. A later genetic analysis reported fewer N-insertions in productive TCRs among donors in an Asian-associated ancestry cluster than the 666-donor mean. In a later genetic analysis, a missense DCLRE1C variant was associated with V-gene and J-gene trimming of TCR beta chains, and the association was replicated in an independent cohort. In a later analysis, the rate of TCR association differed among HLA loci, with DRB1 alleles having the most associated TCRs and HLA-C alleles having the fewest. Correlated functional status among segregating V segments might reflect linkage disequilibrium, but an unknown experimental factor could not be ruled out. A further reported finding was that TCR beta sequences accurately predicted the HLA-A and HLA-B alleles for most subjects in the first cohort. A later analysis associated about 17,000 TCR beta sequences with specific HLA alleles at a false discovery rate of 0.05. According to a later analysis, most CMV-associated TCR beta chains appeared to be HLA-restricted, and the HLA associations seemed to be driven largely by CMV exposure. The authors suggested that the approach could potentially be generalized to other disease states and immunological phenotypes. In a later analysis, HLA-associated TCR beta chains showed more clonal expansion and lower generation probabilities than non-associated chains that were equally common. When HLA alleles, especially DR and DQ, strongly co-occurred, attributing TCR associations to individual alleles was difficult. The classifier was reported to diagnose cytomegalovirus status with high specificity and sensitivity in both the original and validation cohorts. A later analysis reported that several top co-occurrence clusters appeared linked to parvovirus B19, influenza, CMV and Epstein-Barr virus. A cluster of highly shared sequence variants was judged likely to be a technical artifact of the sequencing pipeline. Because HLA typing was missing for some donors at each locus, association tests included only the typed subset.

Regarding this clone: The antigen this receptor binds is unknown. Base qualities are not provided; no much larger clone lies one nucleotide away.

This TCR came from a girl less than two years old in good health and CMV-seronegative. The chain joins TRBV7-9 to TRBJ1-5; D gene: possibly TRBD1, on 6 matching bases. Sequenced input: PBMCs. This receptor has the CDR3 CASSLGQGSNQPQHF. DNA sequence: TGTGCCAGCAGCTTAGGGCAGGGGAGCAATCAGCCCCAGCATTTT. With all but the CDR3 taken from the reference TRBV7-9 and TRBJ1-5 genes, the full variable domain is: DTGVSQNPRHKITKRGQNVTFRCDPISEHNRLYWYRQTLGQGPEFLTYFQNEAQLEKSRLLSDRFSAERPKGSFSTLEIQRTEQGDSAMYLCASSLGQGSNQPQHFGDGTRLSIL.